What follows is one T cell receptor beta chain and its context. Adults of Caucasian background living in Nashville, Tennessee made up all donors. The CDR3 length is 15 residues. CDR1 is SEHNR and CDR2 is FQNEAQ in the germline V gene (reference sequence). V was clipped by 1 base and J by 5 bases; unmatched bases: 8. The sample originates from a study of shared clonotypes between healthy human individuals. Profiled with immunoSEQ multiplex PCR; TCRdb holds only in-frame clones, not every one. Here the sample spans about half a million clones, about four fifths being singletons. The sample taken for sequencing was PBMCs. V gene TRBV7-9 combines with J gene TRBJ2-7; the match to TRBD2 covers 7 bases. The receptor was derived from a woman between 40 and 50 years old in good health. Some clones in this sample may be carry-over from other donors' samples. The CDR3 reads CASSLGRTSAHEQYF. DNA for the CDR3: TGTGCCAGCAGCTTAGGTAGGACTAGTGCCCACGAGCAGTACTTC.